One and the same sample provided the 10 T cell receptor beta chains below, sequenced in a study of shared clonotypes between healthy human individuals (dated by TCRdb to about 2020). Receptor amplification or capture employed the immunoSEQ multiplex PCR assay. TCRdb stores this immuneACCESS table with in-frame sequences only. Part of the clones is absent; in the studies checked, under half of the shortfall reflects unresolved V genes, and no reason is known for the rest. The sample includes about 960,000 clones, with 76% observed a single time. The ten largest account for over 1.3% of the sample. What was sequenced was memory CD4+ T cells sorted from blood. The cell subset or site label, read with the paper, signifies: CD45RA-negative fraction. The receptors derive from a man younger than 30 in good health.

This clone was seen only once. The rearrangement uses TRBV7-6 and TRBJ2-3; tentatively, D is TRBD2 (6 bases). The CDR3 extends over 16 amino acids. V lost 1 base and J 0 bases, leaving 11 bases between the germline ends. Per the germline V gene, CDR1 is SGHVS and CDR2 is FNYEAQ. CDR3: CASSLVGGTSTDTQYF. As DNA, the CDR3 is TGTGCCAGCAGCTTAGTCGGGGGAACGAGCACAGATACGCAGTATTTT.

The gene calls are TRBV30 and TRBJ2-7; D remains ambiguous. V was shortened by 2 bases and J by 0 bases, with 11 bases between the two germline ends. Germline CDR1 is GTSNPN and CDR2 is SVGIG (reference sequence). The CDR3 runs to 14 residues. The CDR3 nucleotides are TGTGCCTGGAGTAAGGGTGTTCCCTCCTACGAGCAGTACTTC. Protein sequence: CAWSKGVPSYEQYF. The full variable domain, completed using reference TRBV30 and TRBJ2-7, is SQTIHQWPATLVQPVGSPLSLECTVEGTSNPNLYWYRQAAGRGLQLLFYSVGIGQISSEVPQNLSASRPQDRQFILSSKKLLLSDSGFYLCAWSKGVPSYEQYFGPGTRLTVT.

V is TRBV5-1 and J is TRBJ2-2, with 7 bases matching TRBD2. Germline lookup yields CDR1 SGHRS and CDR2 YFSETQ. CDR3 length equals 15 residues. The V gene end was trimmed by 2 bases and the J gene end by 5 bases; junction bases not matched to a gene: 6. Here the CDR3 reads CASSFPAGETGELFF. The CDR3 nucleotides read TGCGCCAGCAGCTTTCCCGCGGGAGAAACCGGGGAGCTGTTTTTT.

The V call is TRBV5-1, the J call TRBJ1-5, with D unresolved. This CDR3 has 16 amino acids. Trimming took 2 bases from V and 0 from J, leaving 12 bases between them. Per the germline V gene, CDR1 is SGHRS and CDR2 is YFSETQ. CDR3 sequence (DNA): TGCGCCAGCAGCTTAGACGGGGTTCTTAGCAATCAGCCCCAGCATTTT. Translation gives CASSLDGVLSNQPQHF.

This clone was detected a few times. In DNA, the CDR3 is TGTGCCTGGACTCCAGGAGGGAACATTCAGTACTTC. Its protein product is CAWTPGGNIQYF. The chain employs TRBV30 and TRBJ2-4; tentative D call: TRBD2 (6 bases). V was clipped by 4 bases and J by 7 bases, with 11 bases between them. Per the germline V gene, CDR1 is GTSNPN and CDR2 is SVGIG (reference sequence). The CDR3 has 12 residues.

This clone was observed a single time. The chain employs TRBV2 and TRBJ2-3, with unresolved D. Trimming removed 8 bases at V and 4 bases at J, with 10 bases between. This CDR3 comprises 12 residues. Germline V gene data show CDR1 as SNHLY and CDR2 as FYNNEI. CDR3 residues: CASENLADTQYF. The CDR3 nucleotides read TGTGCCAGCGAGAATCTGGCAGATACGCAGTATTTT.

This rearrangement joins TRBV30 to TRBJ2-1; 8 bases line up with TRBD2. The CDR3 totals 13 residues. CDR1 is GTSNPN and CDR2 is SVGIG in the germline V gene (reference sequence). Losses at the gene ends were 2 bases for V and 7 bases for J; bases not matched to a gene: 4. The CDR3 sequence: CAWSPGGGNEQFF. Written as DNA, the CDR3 is TGTGCCTGGAGTCCCGGGGGGGGGAATGAGCAGTTCTTC.

This clone appeared once. The chain is built from TRBV6-1 and TRBJ1-5, with a weak D call TRBD1 (6 bases). V lost 4 bases and J 6 bases, leaving 13 bases between the germline ends. Per germline, CDR1 MNHNS and CDR2 SASEGT. The CDR3 runs 14 residues. In DNA, the CDR3 is TGTGCCAGCAGTGGGGGACAATCCTCTCAGCCCCAGCATTTT. Protein product: CASSGGQSSQPQHF.

V and J are TRBV7-2 and TRBJ1-6; no clear D gene. The CDR3 length is 13 residues. CDR1 and CDR2 from the germline V gene are SGHTA and FQGNSA. The V end lost 4 bases, the J end lost 5 bases, and 6 bases lay between the germline ends. The CDR3 sequence: CASSSTHNSPLHF. In nucleotides, the CDR3 is TGTGCCAGCAGCTCGACCCATAATTCACCCCTCCACTTT. Combining the CDR3 with reference TRBV7-2 and TRBJ1-6 gives the whole variable domain GAGVSQSPSNKVTEKGKDVELRCDPISGHTALYWYRQSLGQGLEFLIYFQGNSAPDKSGLPSDRFSAERTGGSVSTLTIQRTQQEDSAVYLCASSSTHNSPLHFGNGTRLTVT.

This clone came up a few times. This rearrangement joins TRBV5-6 to TRBJ2-7, with 7 bases matching TRBD2. CDR3 length equals 15 residues. Germline V gene lookup returns CDR1 SGHDT and CDR2 YYEEEE. The junction had 8 bases not matched to a gene; V was cut back by 1 base and J by 4 bases. As DNA, the CDR3 is TGTGCCAGCAGCTTGTTATCTAGCGGACTTTACGAGCAGTACTTC. It translates to CASSLLSSGLYEQYF.